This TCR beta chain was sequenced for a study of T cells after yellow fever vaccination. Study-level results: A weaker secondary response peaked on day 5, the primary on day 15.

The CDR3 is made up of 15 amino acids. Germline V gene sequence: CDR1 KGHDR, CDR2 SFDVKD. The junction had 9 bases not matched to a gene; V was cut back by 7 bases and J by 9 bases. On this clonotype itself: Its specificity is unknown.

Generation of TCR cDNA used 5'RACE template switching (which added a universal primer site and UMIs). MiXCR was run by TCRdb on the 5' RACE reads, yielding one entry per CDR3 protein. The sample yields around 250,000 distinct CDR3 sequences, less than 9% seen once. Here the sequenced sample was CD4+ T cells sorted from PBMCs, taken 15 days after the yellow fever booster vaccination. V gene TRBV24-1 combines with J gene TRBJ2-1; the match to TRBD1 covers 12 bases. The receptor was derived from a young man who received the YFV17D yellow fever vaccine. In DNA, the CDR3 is TGTGCCACCAGCTCTCCGGGACAGGGGGCGAGTGAGCAGTTCTTC. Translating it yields CATSSPGQGASEQFF.